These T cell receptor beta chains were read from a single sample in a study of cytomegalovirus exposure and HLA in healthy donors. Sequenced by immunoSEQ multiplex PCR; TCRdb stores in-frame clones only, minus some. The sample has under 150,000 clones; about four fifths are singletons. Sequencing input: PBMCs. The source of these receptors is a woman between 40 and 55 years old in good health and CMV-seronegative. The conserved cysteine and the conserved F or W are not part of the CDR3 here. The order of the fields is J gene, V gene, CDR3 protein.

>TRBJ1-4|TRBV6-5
ASSSRRALEKLF
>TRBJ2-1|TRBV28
ASSSLRRGGRPHNEQF
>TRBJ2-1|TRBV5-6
ASSRRGLGYNEQF
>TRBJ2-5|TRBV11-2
ASRPSAGGGRETQY
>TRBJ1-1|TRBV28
ASSFLRTGNLPEAF
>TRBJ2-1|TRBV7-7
ASSLDFSGNEQF
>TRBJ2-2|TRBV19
ASSIGSGGLWTGELF
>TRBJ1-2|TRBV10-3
AMRAAEGYGYT
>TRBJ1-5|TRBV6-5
ASSAGTVSNQPQH
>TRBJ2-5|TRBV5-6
ASSLGRTSGAQETQY
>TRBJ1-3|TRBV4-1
ATGGTRDSRSGNTIY